This TCR beta chain was retrieved from a study of Graves' ophthalmopathy and Graves' hyperthyroidism. In the study overall: Before any treatment, peripheral blood was taken at the initial diagnosis. Study observations and caveats: A 13-signature model separated ophthalmopathy from stable hyperthyroidism, about 90% sensitivity, around 79% specificity. Most expanded thyroid clonotypes above 0.001 frequency also appeared in blood.

Ophthalmopathy donors showed moderate-to-severe activity, CAS ≥3, NOSPECS ≥4 and a duration under 3 months. The sequenced template was RNA, covering the TCR beta CDR3 region. A first-round RT-PCR used HTBI primers, followed by a second-round multiplex PCR. Using its own MiXCR run on the multiplex PCR reads, TCRdb lists one record per CDR3 protein. Of over 450,000 distinct CDR3 sequences listed, around 14% are singletons. This clonotype was seen repeatedly, ten times or more. The antigen is not known. This CDR3 spans 14 amino acids. Looked up from germline, CDR1 is MGHDK and CDR2 is SYGVNS. V was pared by 6 bases and J by 6 bases, with 8 bases of the junction left unmatched.

V gene TRBV25-1 combines with J gene TRBJ2-7; 10 nucleotides line up with TRBD1. The TCR comes from a woman under 40 with Graves' ophthalmopathy. The material sequenced was blood. In nucleotides, the CDR3 is TGTGCCAGCAGGAGCGGGACAGGGGTAGCCGAGCAGTACTTC. The encoded protein is CASRSGTGVAEQYF.